The rows below give T cell receptor beta chains drawn from one sample of a study of blood T cell repertoires in COVID-19. Sequenced by immunoSEQ multiplex PCR; TCRdb stores in-frame clones only, minus some. The table lists about 290,000 clones, around 89% of them singletons. The sequenced sample consisted of peripheral blood. The receptors were gathered from a man aged 35-49 years with acute or convalescent COVID-19. The conserved cysteine and the conserved F or W are not part of the CDR3 here. The order of the fields is V gene, J gene, CDR3 length, clone size, CDR3 protein. Clone size is given for some rows only: seen once, a few or many times, or a class if the clone is expanded.

TRBV2	TRBJ1-1	10	.	ASTLLNTEAF
TRBV5-1	TRBJ2-1	13	.	ASSLGSGVYNEQF
TRBV19	TRBJ1-6	9	.	ASKQGSPLH
TRBV7-6	TRBJ2-1	15	.	ASSLGGRVGNNDEQF
TRBV4-2	TRBJ2-5	13	few	ASSPTTGGKETQY
TRBV4-1	TRBJ2-4	15	.	ASSQDWLEQPKNIQY
TRBV9	TRBJ1-2	17	.	ASSGSPRARPERKNGYT
TRBV30	TRBJ1-1	11	once	AWTVQTNTEAF
TRBV19	TRBJ1-5	13	.	ASKGTLTSNQPQH
TRBV2	TRBJ1-1	13	.	ASRQTTRGGTEAF
TRBV5-3	TRBJ1-2	16	.	ARSQRRDRAASVYGYT
TRBV5-1	TRBJ2-1	17	.	ASSPTRGGALSSYNEQF
TRBV7-8	TRBJ1-1	18	.	ASSLALWTVAPRGNTEAF
TRBV10-3	TRBJ2-7	12	.	AISESQGTYEQY
TRBV5-4	TRBJ2-1	13	.	ASSEQGSGYNEQF
TRBV10-3	TRBJ2-1	12	.	AISDVAGGLEQF
TRBV30	TRBJ1-1	12	.	AWRKGMVNTEAF
TRBV28	TRBJ2-3	14	once	ASSLGRGGPTDTQY
TRBV29-1	TRBJ2-2	13	.	SVVVWTVTTGELF
TRBV18	TRBJ2-3	11	.	ASSATGEHTQY
TRBV5-1	TRBJ2-3	14	.	ASSLEWGQGADTQY
TRBV19	TRBJ2-7	12	.	ASSFGTGYYEQY
TRBV10-3	TRBJ1-1	13	.	AISEPGQLNTEAF
TRBV14	TRBJ1-3	14	.	ASSQAPLLSGNTIY
TRBV5-8	TRBJ2-1	12	.	ASSRVQGWNEQF
TRBV9	TRBJ1-2	11	.	ASSVTGYYGYT
TRBV3-1/TRBV3-2	TRBJ2-7	12	.	ASSPGTGAYEQY
TRBV2	TRBJ1-6	11	.	ASSEAEYSPLH
TRBV19	TRBJ1-5	13	.	ASDGPGDGNQPQH